A single T cell receptor (beta chain) is shown here with its context. The antigen it binds to is not known. Base-call qualities are not available, and no considerably larger clone is one nucleotide away. This sample was taken from a study of blood T cell repertoires in COVID-19 (TCRdb year 2020). A note on the overall study: Collaborator samples came from the United States, Italy and Spain and covered acute and convalescent phases of COVID-19. The material from the prospective study consisted of cDNA or gDNA derived from T cells, B-cell-depleted T cells, or PBMCs. The dataset comprised deeply sampled blood TCRbeta repertoires from subjects exposed to, actively infected with, or recovered from COVID-19. A freely available public database, intended as a resource for researchers studying the immune response to SARS-CoV-2, is where the repertoires were released. The samples were drawn from the first 160 participants of the ongoing ImmuneRACE study and from over 950 subjects provided by 6 global collaborators. Sample metadata almost always included a de-identified subject ID, COVID-19 status, age in years and sex. Where available, HLA class I and class II types were taken from metadata supplied by the sample provider and were not determined by assay-based typing. Study-level results and caveats: Clinical and demographic metadata were provided uncurated, with the amount varying by source and participant.

Each collaborating institution followed its own protocols to collect whole blood in K2EDTA tubes. For TCRbeta analysis, collaborator samples were shipped as frozen whole blood, as isolated PBMCs, or as DNA extracted from either sample type. The CDR1 and CDR2 encoded by the germline V gene (reference sequence) are LGHDT and YNNKEL. The CDR3 starts with the cysteine, ends with the phenylalanine, and has 14 residues. Only CDR3 DNA remains: 42 bases, in frame from the first base. The germline V and J ends show losses of 1 base and 4 bases respectively, and no gene match explains 0 bases of the junction. TCRbeta CDR3 regions were amplified from genomic DNA using the immunoSEQ Assay, a bias-controlled multiplex PCR. From the authors' description of their analysis: The number of nucleated cells in each sample was estimated from the amplification of reference gene primers within the assay. To quantify the absolute abundance of each unique TCRbeta CDR3 rearrangement, sequence reads were collapsed and filtered. For each sample, productive Simpson clonality was calculated as the square root of Simpson's diversity index over productive rearrangements. The clones in this table, taken by TCRdb from immuneACCESS, are in-frame only. Not every clone is retained; where verified, under half of the shortfall comes from an unresolved V gene, and the cause of the rest is unknown. V and J calls and clone size are those listed in that table; D and trimming were worked out from the DNA. Recorded for this sample are more than 55,000 clones; almost 90% of them occurred a single time. The ten largest clones represent around 5% of the sample.

The TCR originated in a man aged 55 to 69 with acute or convalescent COVID-19. The sequencing input was peripheral blood. Recombination connected TRBV3-1 (or the pseudogene TRBV3-2) to TRBJ1-3; TRBD1 lines up with 8 middle nucleotides. The DNA sequence is as follows: TGTGCCAGCAGCCAAGGGGACAGGGGAAACACCATATATTTT. Its translation reads: CASSQGDRGNTIYF.